A single sample is the source of the 10 T cell receptor beta chains below, sequenced in a study of CXCR3-negative and CXCR3-positive naive CD8 T cells. Findings and limits, study-wide: Relative to CXCR3-negative naive cells, CXCR3-positive naive cells had more hydrophobic TRB CDR3s.

The TRB libraries of cDNA were built by UMI-labeled 5' RACE. TCRdb reanalyzed the 5' RACE reads and collapses them to one entry per CDR3 protein, without DNA. The sample holds tens of thousands of distinct CDR3 sequences. Their antigens are not known. Sequenced material: naive CXCR3+ CD8+ T cells from blood. Described subset: CD45RO-CCR7+CD27+CD95- naive CD8+ T cells expressing CXCR3 (TNR3+). The receptors derive from a human donor in good health. Some clones in this sample may be carry-over from other donors' samples.

This chain connects TRBV13 to TRBJ2-7; TCRdb designates TRBD2, a call that cannot be tested without DNA. The V gene's germline CDR1 is PRHDT and CDR2 FYEKMQ (reference sequence). CDR3 length: 14 residues. CDR3 sequence reads: CASSPPAGLDEQYF.

The chain employs TRBV2 and TRBJ2-1; without DNA, the TCRdb call of TRBD2 cannot be checked. CDR3 size: 16 residues. CDR1 is SNHLY and CDR2 is FYNNEI in the germline V gene. The CDR3 reads CASSEWGGEPYNEQFF.

The CDR3 loop reads CASSQGVGLEGYEQYF. V is TRBV3-1 and J is TRBJ2-7; without DNA, the TCRdb call of TRBD2 cannot be checked. This CDR3 is 16 amino acids long. Germline CDR1 is LGHDT and CDR2 is YNNKEL (reference sequence).

The rearrangement uses TRBV6-4 and TRBJ2-5; absent DNA, TCRdb's TRBD2 call cannot be checked. From germline, CDR1 is MRHNA and CDR2 SNTAGT. The CDR3 sequence is 16 residues long. The CDR3 spells CASSDSGGGNQETQYF.

This rearrangement joins TRBV10-3 to TRBJ1-5; TCRdb selects TRBD1, and the lack of DNA leaves this call unchecked. CDR1 and CDR2 from the germline V gene are ENHRY and SYGVKD. CDR3 length: 13 residues. CDR3 loop: CAISWGSNQPQHF.

The chain's CDR3 is CSVGGTAYEQYF. V usage is TRBV29-1 and J usage is TRBJ2-7. The CDR3 consists of 12 residues. Germline CDR1 and CDR2: SQVTM and ANQGSEA.

This rearrangement joins TRBV7-9 to TRBJ2-7; checking the TCRdb D call of TRBD1 is not possible without DNA. The CDR3 sequence is 13 residues long. CDR1 is SEHNR, CDR2 FQNEAQ, per germline (reference sequence). The CDR3 sequence is CASGQPQGHEQYF.

The CDR3 reads CSVEPGLAGTEAFF. The chain carries TRBV29-1 and TRBJ1-1. The germline CDR1 and CDR2 sequences are SQVTM and ANQGSEA. This CDR3 contains 14 residues.

The chain uses TRBV29-1 and TRBJ2-5; without DNA, the TCRdb call of TRBD2 cannot be checked. CDR1 is SQVTM, CDR2 ANQGSEA, per germline. The CDR3 spans 14 residues. The CDR3 loop reads CSVDERGSQETQYF.

V gene TRBV13 combines with J gene TRBJ2-5; TCRdb proposes TRBD1, but this gene call is untestable without DNA. CDR3 size: 14 residues. Per germline, CDR1 PRHDT and CDR2 FYEKMQ (reference sequence). CDR3 sequence: CASSFRGLQETQYF.